This T cell receptor beta chain originates from a study of blood T cell repertoires in COVID-19. Libraries were prepared by immunoSEQ multiplex PCR; TCRdb keeps only in-frame clonotypes and omits some of them. The repertoire includes approximately 230,000 clones, around nine tenths of them detected once, and 2% to 2.5% sits in the top ten. Sequenced input: peripheral blood. The origin of this receptor is a middle-aged woman who had recovered from COVID-19.

CDR3 DNA sequence: TGCGCCAGCATGAGGATCGGCGGAAGCACAGATACGCAGTATTTT. This codes for CASMRIGGSTDTQYF. The chain joins TRBV5-1 to TRBJ2-3; D unresolved. Germline V lookup: CDR1 SGHRS, CDR2 YFSETQ. Trimming shortened V by 6 bases and J by 0 bases, and 14 bases separated the two germline ends. This CDR3 is built from 15 residues.